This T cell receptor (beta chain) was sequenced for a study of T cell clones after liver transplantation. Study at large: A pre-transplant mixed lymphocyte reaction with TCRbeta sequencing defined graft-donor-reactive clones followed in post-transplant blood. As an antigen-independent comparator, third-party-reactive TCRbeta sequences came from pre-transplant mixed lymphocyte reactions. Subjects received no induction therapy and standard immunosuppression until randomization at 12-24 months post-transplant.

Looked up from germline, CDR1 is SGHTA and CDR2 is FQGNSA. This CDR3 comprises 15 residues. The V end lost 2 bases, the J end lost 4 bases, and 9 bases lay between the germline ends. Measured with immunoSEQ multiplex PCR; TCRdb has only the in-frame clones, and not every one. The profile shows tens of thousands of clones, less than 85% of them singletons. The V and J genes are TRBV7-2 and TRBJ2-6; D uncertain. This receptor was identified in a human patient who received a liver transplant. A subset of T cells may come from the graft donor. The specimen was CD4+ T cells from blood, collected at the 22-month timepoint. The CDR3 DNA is TGTGCCAGCAGCTTATTATTTTCCGGGGCCAACGTCCTGACTTTC. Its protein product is CASSLLFSGANVLTF. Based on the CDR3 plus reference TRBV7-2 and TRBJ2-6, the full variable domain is GAGVSQSPSNKVTEKGKDVELRCDPISGHTALYWYRQSLGQGLEFLIYFQGNSAPDKSGLPSDRFSAERTGGSVSTLTIQRTQQEDSAVYLCASSLLFSGANVLTFGAGSRLTVL.